The sequence of this TCR beta chain was determined in a study of blood T cell repertoires in COVID-19. This CDR3 comprises 13 residues. Germline CDR1 MNHEY, CDR2 SMNVEV (reference sequence). Trimming removed 5 bases from V and 7 bases from J; junction bases left unmatched: 6. Some clones are missing from TCRdb's copy, which holds only in-frame ones; the method was immunoSEQ multiplex PCR. The data hold around 60,000 clones, with about 80% observed a single time. This chain links TRBV27 with TRBJ1-1, with 8 bases aligning to TRBD1. Source material: peripheral blood. This TCR derives from a man younger than 40 with COVID-19, enrolled during active disease. DNA of the CDR3: TGTGCCAGCAGTACCGACAGGGGAGGTGAAGCTTTCTTT. It specifies CASSTDRGGEAFF.